The 8 T cell receptor beta chains presented below share a single source sample, sequenced in a study of blood T cells in healthy people across ages. Using a J-beta primer mix together with a sample-barcoded 5' primer, a second PCR was run for about 6 to 11 cycles. TCRdb called the 5' RACE reads again in MiXCR, with one record for every CDR3 protein. This sample yields hundreds of thousands of distinct CDR3 sequences, of which roughly 64% are seen a single time; about 20% belongs to the top ten. The sequenced sample consisted of blood. These receptors were collected from a man aged 25-45 years in good health.

This chain links TRBV20-1 with TRBJ1-2; 7 bases line up with TRBD1. Per the germline V gene, CDR1 is DFQATT and CDR2 is SNEGSKA (reference sequence). With 6 bases clipped from V and 0 bases from J, the junction kept 4 bases outside the gene matches. CDR3 length equals 13 residues. The CDR3 region has the DNA TGCAGTGCCCCACAGGGGACTAACTATGGCTACACCTTC. Translation gives CSAPQGTNYGYTF.

The chain is built from TRBV28 and TRBJ2-4; 10 bases match TRBD2. The CDR3 sequence is 16 residues long. In germline, CDR1 is MDHEN, CDR2 SYDVKM. V trimming: 5 bases; J trimming: 15 bases; junction bases outside the gene matches: 19. For the CDR3, the DNA is TGTGCCAGCAGTCGAGACCCCCGGACTAGCGGTCGGTCCCCGTACTTC. Translating gives CASSRDPRTSGRSPYF.

J is TRBJ2-4 and V is TRBV9; D is possibly TRBD1 (6 bases). The end of the DNA is better explained by TRBJ2-7, so the J call may be wrong. Germline assignment: CDR1 SGDLS and CDR2 YYNGEE. This CDR3 is built from 14 residues. The CDR3 reads CASSEGELGYEQYF. The CDR3 DNA follows: TGTGCCAGCAGCGAGGGGGAGCTGGGCTACGAGCAGTACTTC.

The genes are TRBV27 and TRBJ2-3, with D hard to call. The V end was cut by 3 bases, the J end by 1 base, with 14 bases between. The CDR3 extends over 16 amino acids. Germline CDR1 and CDR2: MNHEY and SMNVEV (reference sequence). CDR3 in DNA: TGTGCCAGCAGTTTCGGAACGGATCCAGGCACAGATACGCAGTATTTT. Protein product: CASSFGTDPGTDTQYF.

This clonotype was observed a handful of times. The chain links TRBV6-5 to TRBJ1-1, with 7 positions matching TRBD1. The V segment lost 6 bases and the J segment 1 base; nucleotides outside the gene matches: 8. The CDR3 sequence is 15 residues long. The V gene's germline CDR1 is MNHEY and CDR2 SVGAGI. Written as DNA, the CDR3 is TGTGCCAGCAGGGAGCCGGGACAGCCGAACACTGAAGCTTTCTTT. Its translation: CASREPGQPNTEAFF.

This chain connects TRBV11-1 to TRBJ1-1; a possible D gene is TRBD1 (5 bases). The ends were cut back, 5 bases at V and 0 bases at J, with 31 bases in the middle. This CDR3 has 21 amino acids. Germline V gene sequence: CDR1 SGHAT, CDR2 FQDESV (reference sequence). CDR3 sequence (DNA): TGTGCCAGCAGCCCCCACATCACTGGGGGAGCGCGTCTCACCCTGAACACTGAAGCTTTCTTT. Protein: CASSPHITGGARLTLNTEAFF.

This clonotype was detected a few times. The J gene is TRBJ2-1, the V gene TRBV7-9, with TRBD1 matching over 7 bases. CDR1 is SEHNR, CDR2 FQNEAQ, per germline (reference sequence). With 7 bases clipped from V and 7 bases from J, the junction kept 13 bases outside the gene matches. This CDR3 contains 15 residues. CDR3 bases: TGTGCCAGCATCCCCCCTGAGGGGGCAAGGAATGAGCAGTTCTTC. It translates to CASIPPEGARNEQFF.

This clonotype was counted a few times. V and J are TRBV13 and TRBJ2-7, with 11 bases that match TRBD2. V was clipped by 3 bases and J by 7 bases; unmatched bases: 2. This CDR3 comprises 13 residues. CDR1 is PRHDT, CDR2 FYEKMQ, per germline (reference sequence). The CDR3 here is CASSLRTSGEQYF. DNA for the CDR3: TGTGCCAGCAGCTTGCGGACTAGCGGGGAGCAGTACTTC.